A single sample gave rise to the 15 T cell receptor beta chains below, sequenced in a study of blood T cell repertoires in COVID-19. Only in-frame clones appear in the TCRdb table, and some are missing; sequencing was by immunoSEQ multiplex PCR. The sample consists of 150,000 to 200,000 clones, 65% to 85% of them appearing once. Source material: peripheral blood. Receptors were obtained from a man between 60 and 75 years old with active or convalescent COVID-19.

V usage is TRBV4-3 and J usage is TRBJ2-3, with D possibly matching TRBD2 (5 bases). Trimming took 4 bases from V and 4 from J, leaving 18 bases between them. Germline CDR1 is LGHNA and CDR2 is YSLEER. The CDR3 is made up of 16 amino acids. DNA of the CDR3: TGCGCCAGCAGCCGGCGTAGCGTCATCACTGCAGATACGCAGTATTTT. Protein: CASSRRSVITADTQYF.

This chain connects TRBV6-4 to TRBJ2-3, with a weak D call TRBD1 (5 bases). The germline CDR1 and CDR2 sequences are MRHNA and SNTAGT. There are 15 residues in the CDR3. V was pared by 6 bases and J by 0 bases, with 13 bases between. Here the CDR3 reads CASSARGASTDTQYF. CDR3 DNA: TGTGCCAGCAGCGCAAGGGGCGCAAGCACAGATACGCAGTATTTT.

DNA for the CDR3: TGCGCCAGCAGCTTGCGGTCAGGGGACAATCAGCCCCAGCATTTT. It translates to CASSLRSGDNQPQHF. The rearrangement links TRBV5-1 to TRBJ1-5; D might be TRBD1 (6 bases). CDR1 is SGHRS, CDR2 YFSETQ, per germline. The CDR3 runs to 15 residues. V was shortened by 1 base and J by 3 bases, with 11 bases between the two germline ends.

The chain uses TRBV10-3 and TRBJ2-2; D gene ambiguous. Looked up from germline, CDR1 is ENHRY and CDR2 is SYGVKD. This CDR3 spans 16 amino acids. V was trimmed by 6 bases and J by 2 bases, leaving 16 bases between them. In DNA, the CDR3 is TGTGCCATCAGGCCGATAAGCCCTACTAACACCGGGGAGCTGTTTTTT. Translating gives CAIRPISPTNTGELFF.

This clone showed up just once. The chain links TRBV28 to TRBJ2-2, with no clear D. Germline V CDR1 and CDR2: MDHEN, SYDVKM. The CDR3 runs to 12 residues. V dropped 6 bases and J dropped 6 bases, with 8 bases sitting between them. The DNA of the CDR3 is TGTGCCAGCAGGCAGGCTCCCGGGGAGCTGTTTTTT. Amino acids: CASRQAPGELFF. The full variable domain, in which reference TRBV28 and TRBJ2-2 provide the parts outside the CDR3, is DVKVTQSSRYLVKRTGEKVFLECVQDMDHENMFWYRQDPGLGLRLIYFSYDVKMKEKGDIPEGYSVSREKKERFSLILESASTNQTSMYLCASRQAPGELFFGEGSRLTVL.

The gene calls are TRBV9 and TRBJ2-7; 13 bases are shared with TRBD2. Germline trimming cut 2 bases from V and 0 bases from J; bases unmatched to any gene: 8. Germline assignment: CDR1 SGDLS and CDR2 YYNGEE. This CDR3 has 18 amino acids. Written as DNA, the CDR3 is TGTGCCAGCAGCGTGGGACTAGCGGGGACCTTAGGCTCCTACGAGCAGTACTTC. Its protein product is CASSVGLAGTLGSYEQYF.

This clone was seen a single time. The chain links TRBV29-1 to TRBJ2-3, with 8 bases that match TRBD1. Trimming cost V 4 bases and J 3 bases; bases outside gene matches: 6. The CDR3 spans 14 residues. Germline V lookup: CDR1 SQVTM, CDR2 ANQGSEA. The CDR3 is CSVAGGARTDTQYF. The CDR3 region has the DNA TGCAGCGTTGCAGGGGGCGCCCGGACAGATACGCAGTATTTT.

The rearrangement links TRBV19 to TRBJ1-2; 7 bases map to TRBD1. The CDR3 spans 15 residues. Losses at the gene ends were 5 bases for V and 6 bases for J; bases not matched to a gene: 12. Germline assignment: CDR1 LNHDA and CDR2 SQIVND (reference sequence). CDR3: CASSRTGVGIDGYTF. The CDR3 DNA reads as TGTGCCAGTAGTCGGACAGGCGTAGGGATTGATGGCTACACCTTC.

This chain joins TRBV7-2 and TRBJ2-7; 12 bases fit TRBD2. V lost 4 bases, J lost 2 bases, and 9 bases stayed unmatched. The CDR3 runs to 17 residues. Germline-derived CDR1 and CDR2 are SGHTA and FQGNSA. CDR3 region: CASSSQLGLAGPYEQYF. The CDR3 DNA reads TGTGCCAGCAGCTCCCAACTGGGACTAGCGGGTCCCTACGAGCAGTACTTC.

This clone was observed a few times. This chain uses TRBV19 with TRBJ2-1; 9 positions agree with TRBD2. This CDR3 has 15 amino acids. V lost 4 bases, J lost 2 bases, and 3 bases stayed unmatched. The germline gives CDR1 LNHDA, CDR2 SQIVND (reference sequence). The CDR3 sequence is CASSTAGGTYNEQFF. The CDR3, as DNA: TGTGCCAGTAGTACTGCGGGAGGGACCTACAATGAGCAGTTCTTC. The variable domain in full, completed from reference TRBV19 and TRBJ2-1, reads DGGITQSPKYLFRKEGQNVTLSCEQNLNHDAMYWYRQDPGQGLRLIYYSQIVNDFQKGDIAEGYSVSREKKESFPLTVTSAQKNPTAFYLCASSTAGGTYNEQFFGPGTRLTVL.

The chain joins TRBV7-9 to TRBJ2-3; a weak D match, TRBD2 (5 bases). Per the germline V gene, CDR1 is SEHNR and CDR2 is FQNEAQ (reference sequence). The V end was cut by 4 bases, the J end by 2 bases, with 16 bases between. The CDR3 has 16 residues. This CDR3 is CASSSKGRTYTDTQYF. The CDR3 DNA sequence: TGTGCCAGCAGCTCCAAGGGAAGGACTTACACAGATACGCAGTATTTT.

The chain recombines TRBV20-1 with TRBJ2-5; D is ambiguous. With 3 bases removed from V and 12 bases from J, the gap between germline ends came to 11 bases. This CDR3 comprises 10 residues. The germline V gene encodes CDR1 DFQATT and CDR2 SNEGSKA (reference sequence). CDR3 sequence (DNA): TGCAGTGCTAGCGCCAAGCCGGAGTACTTC. Protein sequence: CSASAKPEYF.

The chain employs TRBV2 and TRBJ1-1, with TRBD1 matching over 10 bases. Germline assignment: CDR1 SNHLY and CDR2 FYNNEI. This CDR3 spans 14 amino acids. The J segment lost 4 bases and the V segment lost 5 bases, leaving 4 bases of the junction unmatched. The CDR3 reads CASSYRDRGTEAFF. The CDR3 bases are TGTGCCAGCAGTTACCGGGACAGGGGCACTGAAGCTTTCTTT. The full variable domain, completed using reference TRBV2 and TRBJ1-1, is EPEVTQTPSHQVTQMGQEVILRCVPISNHLYFYWYRQILGQKVEFLVSFYNNEISEKSEIFDDQFSVERPDGSNFTLKIRSTKLEDSAMYFCASSYRDRGTEAFFGQGTRLTVV.

This chain uses TRBV27 with TRBJ2-3; perhaps TRBD1 as D (5 bases). The V gene lost 7 bases and the J gene lost 0 bases, with 11 bases spanning the gap. The CDR3 has 14 amino acids. Germline V gene data show CDR1 as MNHEY and CDR2 as SMNVEV (reference sequence). CDR3 sequence: CASTDRLSTDTQYF. In DNA form, the CDR3 reads TGTGCCAGCACCGACAGATTAAGCACAGATACGCAGTATTTT.

The V call is TRBV21-1, the J call TRBJ2-3; the table assigns TRBD2, which was not confirmed against the DNA. TRBV21-1 is a known pseudogene. This CDR3 has 17 amino acids. In DNA form, the CDR3 reads TGTGCCAGCAGCAAATCCCCAAGCGGGAGGGCCCGAGATACGCAGTATTTT. The encoded protein is CASSKSPSGRARDTQYF.